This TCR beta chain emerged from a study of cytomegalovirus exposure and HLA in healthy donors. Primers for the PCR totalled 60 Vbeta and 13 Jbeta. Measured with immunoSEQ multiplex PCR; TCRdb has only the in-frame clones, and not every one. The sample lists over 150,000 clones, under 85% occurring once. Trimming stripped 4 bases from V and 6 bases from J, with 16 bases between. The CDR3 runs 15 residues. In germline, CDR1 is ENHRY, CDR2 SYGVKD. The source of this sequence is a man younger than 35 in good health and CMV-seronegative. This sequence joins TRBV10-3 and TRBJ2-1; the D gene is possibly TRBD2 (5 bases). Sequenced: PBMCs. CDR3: CAISGVVGVSNEQFF. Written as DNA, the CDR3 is TGTGCCATCAGTGGGGTGGTGGGAGTGAGCAATGAGCAGTTCTTC.